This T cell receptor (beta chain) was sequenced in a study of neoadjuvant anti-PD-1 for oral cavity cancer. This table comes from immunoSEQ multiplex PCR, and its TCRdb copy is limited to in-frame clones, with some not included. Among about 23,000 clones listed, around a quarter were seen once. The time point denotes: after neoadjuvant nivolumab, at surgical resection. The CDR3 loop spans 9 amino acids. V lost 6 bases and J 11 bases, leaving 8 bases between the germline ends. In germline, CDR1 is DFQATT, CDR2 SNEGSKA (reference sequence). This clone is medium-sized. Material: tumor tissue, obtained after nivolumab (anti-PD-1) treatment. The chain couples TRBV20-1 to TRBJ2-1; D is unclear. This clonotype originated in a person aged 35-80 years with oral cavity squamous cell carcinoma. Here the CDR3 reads CSASGQQFF. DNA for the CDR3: TGCAGTGCCTCCGGGCAGCAGTTCTTC.